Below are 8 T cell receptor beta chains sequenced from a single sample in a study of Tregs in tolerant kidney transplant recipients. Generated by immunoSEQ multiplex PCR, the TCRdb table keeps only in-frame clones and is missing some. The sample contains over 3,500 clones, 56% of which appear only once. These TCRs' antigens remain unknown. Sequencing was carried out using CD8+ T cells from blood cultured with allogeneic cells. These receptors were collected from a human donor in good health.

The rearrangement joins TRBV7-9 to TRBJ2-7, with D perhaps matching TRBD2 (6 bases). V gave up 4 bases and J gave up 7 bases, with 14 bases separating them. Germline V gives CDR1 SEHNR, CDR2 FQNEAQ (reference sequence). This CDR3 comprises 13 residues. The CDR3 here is CASSYSGTGEQYF. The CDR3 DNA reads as TGTGCCAGCAGCTATTCAGGGACTGGGGAGCAGTACTTC.

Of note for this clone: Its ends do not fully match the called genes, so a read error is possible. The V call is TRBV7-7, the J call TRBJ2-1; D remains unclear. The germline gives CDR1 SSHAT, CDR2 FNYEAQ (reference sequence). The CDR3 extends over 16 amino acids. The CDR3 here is CASSLVRTQEYNEQFF. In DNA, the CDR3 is TGTGCTAGCAGCTTAGTGAGGACGCAGGAGTACAATGAGCAGTTCTTC.

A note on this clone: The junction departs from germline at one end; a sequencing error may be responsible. The CDR3 sequence: CASRGANYGHTF. The CDR3 region has the DNA TGCGCCAGCAGGGGGGCAAACTATGGCCACACCTTC. This sequence joins TRBV4-1 and TRBJ1-2, with D perhaps TRBD1 (6 bases). The CDR3 loop spans 12 amino acids. CDR1 and CDR2 from the germline V gene are MGHRA and YSYEKL.

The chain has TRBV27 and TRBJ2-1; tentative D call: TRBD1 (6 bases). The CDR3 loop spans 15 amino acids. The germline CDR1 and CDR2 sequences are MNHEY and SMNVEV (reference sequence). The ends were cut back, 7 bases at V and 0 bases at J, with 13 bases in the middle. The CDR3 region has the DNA TGTGCCAGCACCTTAGGGGGTAGCTCCTACAATGAGCAGTTCTTC. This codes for CASTLGGSSYNEQFF.

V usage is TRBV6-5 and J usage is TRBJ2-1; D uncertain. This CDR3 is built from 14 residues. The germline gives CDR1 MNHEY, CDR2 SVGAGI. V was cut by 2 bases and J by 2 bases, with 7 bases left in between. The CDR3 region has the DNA TGTGCCAGCAGTTACCGGACGGCCTACAATGAGCAGTTCTTC. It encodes CASSYRTAYNEQFF.

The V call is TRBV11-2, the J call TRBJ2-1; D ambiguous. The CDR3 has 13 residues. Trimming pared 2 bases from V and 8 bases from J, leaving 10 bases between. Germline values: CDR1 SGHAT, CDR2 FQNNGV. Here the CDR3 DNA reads TGTGCCAGCAGCTTAAACTTGTCGGATGAGCAGTTCTTC. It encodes CASSLNLSDEQFF.

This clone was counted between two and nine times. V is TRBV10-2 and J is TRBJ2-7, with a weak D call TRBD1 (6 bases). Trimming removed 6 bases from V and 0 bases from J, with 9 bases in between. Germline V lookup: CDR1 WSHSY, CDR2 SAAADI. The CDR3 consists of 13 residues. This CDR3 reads CASRGGSSYEQYF. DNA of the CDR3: TGCGCCAGCAGAGGGGGTTCCTCCTACGAGCAGTACTTC.

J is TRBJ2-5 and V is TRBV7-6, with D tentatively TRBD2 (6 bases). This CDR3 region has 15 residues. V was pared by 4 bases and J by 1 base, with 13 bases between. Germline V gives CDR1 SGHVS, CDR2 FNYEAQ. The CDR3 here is CASSSMTRLQETQYF. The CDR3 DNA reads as TGTGCCAGCAGCTCCATGACTAGACTCCAAGAGACCCAGTACTTC.